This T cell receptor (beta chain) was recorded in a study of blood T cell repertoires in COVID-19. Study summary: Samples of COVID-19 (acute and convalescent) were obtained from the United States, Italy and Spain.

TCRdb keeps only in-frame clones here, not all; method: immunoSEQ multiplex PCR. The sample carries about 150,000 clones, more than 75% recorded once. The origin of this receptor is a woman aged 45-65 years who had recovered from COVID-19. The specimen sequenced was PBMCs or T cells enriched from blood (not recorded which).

CDR3 sequence (DNA): TGCAGTGCTTTTAGGAGAAAGACCCAGTACTTC. Translated: CSAFRRKTQYF. The chain recombines TRBV20-1 with TRBJ2-5; D call uncertain. CDR3 size: 11 residues. Germline V gene data show CDR1 as DFQATT and CDR2 as SNEGSKA (reference sequence). The germline V and J ends were trimmed by 5 bases and 6 bases, with 10 bases remaining between them.